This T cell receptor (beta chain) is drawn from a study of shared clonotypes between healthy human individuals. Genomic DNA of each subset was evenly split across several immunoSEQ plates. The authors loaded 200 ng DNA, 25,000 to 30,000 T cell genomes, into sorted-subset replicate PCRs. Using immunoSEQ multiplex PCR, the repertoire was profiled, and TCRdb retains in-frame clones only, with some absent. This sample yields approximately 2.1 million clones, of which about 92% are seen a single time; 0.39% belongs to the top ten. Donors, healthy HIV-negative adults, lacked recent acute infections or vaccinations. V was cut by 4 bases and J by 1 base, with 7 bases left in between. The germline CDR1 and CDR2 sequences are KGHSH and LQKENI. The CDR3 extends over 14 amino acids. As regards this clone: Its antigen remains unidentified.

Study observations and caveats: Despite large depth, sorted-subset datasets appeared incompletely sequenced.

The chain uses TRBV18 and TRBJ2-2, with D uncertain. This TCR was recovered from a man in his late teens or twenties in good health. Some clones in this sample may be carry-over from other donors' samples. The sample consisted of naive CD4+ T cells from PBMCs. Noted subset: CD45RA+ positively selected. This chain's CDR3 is CASSLSKNTGELFF. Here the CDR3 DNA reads TGTGCCAGCTCACTTTCGAAGAACACCGGGGAGCTGTTTTTT.